Included here is one T cell receptor (beta chain) sequence, with context. What it binds is unknown. Next came a second PCR, run for about 6 to 12 cycles, which used a sample-barcoded 5' primer along with a J-beta primer mix. MiXCR was run by TCRdb on the 5' RACE reads, yielding one entry per CDR3 protein. The repertoire has more than 650,000 distinct CDR3 sequences, roughly 24% of them found once; the top ten carry 3%. This entry comes from a study of blood T cells in healthy people across ages. Findings and caveats of the study: In the absence of known donor CMV status, changes in expanded clonotypes were possibly confounded. The fall in TCR beta diversity per million T cells was roughly linear with age.

In germline, CDR1 is SGHTA, CDR2 FQGNSA. V lost 3 bases to trimming and J lost 3 bases, with 9 bases between them. This CDR3 is built from 14 residues. These data also formed part of another study, on T cells of mothers and their children.

The chain couples TRBV7-2 to TRBJ2-1; D call uncertain. What was sequenced was blood. This clonotype was obtained from a boy younger than 18 in good health. CDR3 residues: CASSFPDIYNEQFF. The CDR3 coding sequence is TGTGCCAGCAGCTTCCCGGATATCTACAATGAGCAGTTCTTC.